This T cell receptor beta chain was captured in a study of molecular identifiers for immune sequencing clone quantification. V was pared by 1 base and J by 4 bases, with 8 bases of the junction left unmatched. The CDR3 is 18 residues long. Germline CDR1 SGHDN, CDR2 FVKESK. In its sample, this clonotype was seen many times. Each CDR3 protein is one row after TCRdb ran MiXCR on the PCR reads. The sample consists of 300,000 to 350,000 distinct CDR3 sequences, 20% to 25% of them appearing once. The V and J genes are TRBV14 and TRBJ2-5, with 14 bases identical to TRBD2. Sequencing used naive CD8+ T cells from blood, with Jurkat cell RNA spiked in. The subset here: FACS-sorted CD8+CD4-CCR7+CD45RA+ naive T cells. This receptor was identified in a human donor in good health. Some libraries in this study had Jurkat cell RNA spiked in. For the CDR3, the DNA is TGTGCCAGCAGCCAAGGACTAGCGGGAGGGCCGTTTGCAGAGACCCAGTACTTC. Encoded protein: CASSQGLAGGPFAETQYF.